Presented here are 23 T cell receptor beta chains from one specimen sequenced in a study of T cell responses to AZD1222 COVID-19 vaccine. Generated by immunoSEQ multiplex PCR, the TCRdb table keeps only in-frame clones and is missing some. The sample records about 150,000 clones, approximately 86% being singletons. The sequencing used peripheral blood, collected 28 days after the second AZD1222 dose. Every receptor here comes from an adult who received the AZD1222 COVID-19 vaccine.

CDR3 in DNA: TGTGCCAGCAGTTTAGAGGGACCGAATAATTCACCCCTCCACTTT. The encoded protein is CASSLEGPNNSPLHF. The rearrangement joins TRBV27 to TRBJ1-6; possible D gene TRBD1, 5 bases. There are 15 residues in the CDR3. The V end lost 2 bases, the J end lost 5 bases, and 10 bases lay between the germline ends. The germline CDR1 and CDR2 sequences are MNHEY and SMNVEV (reference sequence).

The genes are TRBV6-2 or TRBV6-3 and TRBJ2-7; no definite D call. With 5 bases removed from V and 6 bases from J, the gap between germline ends came to 17 bases. Germline V gene data show CDR1 as MNHEY and CDR2 as SVGEGT. The length of the CDR3 is 14 residues. For the CDR3, the DNA is TGTGCCAGCAGTAGCCCCAAGTCGTCTCTCGAGCAGTACTTC. Translated: CASSSPKSSLEQYF.

The chain joins TRBV6-6 to TRBJ1-5; D not resolved. Germline lookup yields CDR1 MNHNY and CDR2 SVGAGI (reference sequence). This CDR3 region has 14 residues. V was trimmed by 1 base and J by 6 bases, leaving 10 bases between them. The chain's CDR3 is CASSYLGSGQPQHF. CDR3 nucleotide sequence: TGTGCCAGCAGTTACTTAGGTTCCGGTCAGCCCCAGCATTTT.

The chain is built from TRBV7-9 and TRBJ1-3; D might be TRBD1 (5 bases). The CDR3 totals 14 residues. Per the germline V gene, CDR1 is SEHNR and CDR2 is FQNEAQ (reference sequence). The germline V and J ends were trimmed by 5 bases and 2 bases, with 10 bases remaining between them. The CDR3 reads CASSTGAAGNTIYF. CDR3 coding DNA: TGTGCCAGCAGCACTGGGGCGGCTGGAAACACCATATATTTT. Full variable domain (rest looked up from reference TRBV7-9 and TRBJ1-3): DTGVSQNPRHKITKRGQNVTFRCDPISEHNRLYWYRQTLGQGPEFLTYFQNEAQLEKSRLLSDRFSAERPKGSFSTLEIQRTEQGDSAMYLCASSTGAAGNTIYFGEGSWLTVV.

The genes are TRBV3-1 (or the pseudogene TRBV3-2) and TRBJ2-2, with D maybe TRBD2 (5 bases). Germline V gene sequence: CDR1 LGHDT, CDR2 YNNKEL (reference sequence). Trimming pared 1 base from V and 3 bases from J, leaving 18 bases between. The CDR3 is 18 amino acids. CDR3 region: CASSQVAPGTRDTGELFF. The CDR3 nucleotides are TGTGCCAGCAGCCAAGTCGCCCCCGGTACTAGGGACACCGGGGAGCTGTTTTTT.

The genes are TRBV7-9 and TRBJ2-5, with a possible D match to TRBD2 (5 bases). The CDR3 consists of 14 residues. The germline V gene encodes CDR1 SEHNR and CDR2 FQNEAQ (reference sequence). The germline V and J ends were trimmed by 3 bases and 2 bases, with 10 bases remaining between them. CDR3 nucleotide sequence: TGTGCCAGCAGCTTGACGGGGAATCAAGAGACCCAGTACTTC. Translating gives CASSLTGNQETQYF.

The chain uses TRBV7-2 and TRBJ1-3, with unresolved D. Trimming stripped 1 base from V and 1 base from J, with 5 bases between. CDR1 SGHTA and CDR2 FQGNSA come from the germline V gene. CDR3 length: 14 amino acids. The CDR3 loop is CASSLGGSGNTIYF. CDR3 in DNA: TGTGCCAGCAGCTTAGGGGGTTCTGGAAACACCATATATTTT.

Turning to this clone: Other DNA sequences from this sample encode an identical CDR3 as well. The rearrangement uses TRBV12-3 or TRBV12-4 and TRBJ1-5; D perhaps matches TRBD1 (5 bases). The CDR3 loop spans 13 amino acids. The germline V and J ends were trimmed by 3 bases and 5 bases, with 8 bases remaining between them. The CDR3 loop reads CASSFREDQPQHF. Written as DNA, the CDR3 is TGTGCCAGCAGTTTCAGGGAAGATCAGCCCCAGCATTTT.

The CDR3 reads CATGGFSEAFF. The DNA for the CDR3 is TGTGCCACCGGGGGATTTAGTGAAGCTTTCTTT. This rearrangement joins TRBV15 to TRBJ1-1, with a weak D call TRBD1 (5 bases). The V end was cut by 8 bases, the J end by 7 bases, with 11 bases between. The CDR3 is 11 residues long. CDR1 and CDR2 (germline): LNHNV, YYDKDF (reference sequence).

V usage is TRBV20-1 and J usage is TRBJ1-4, with a tentative D call TRBD1 (5 bases). CDR1 and CDR2 from the germline V gene are DFQATT and SNEGSKA (reference sequence). The CDR3 loop spans 11 amino acids. CDR3 DNA: TGCAGAGGGGCCGCAGCCGGGGAACTGTTTTTT. It translates to CRGAAAGELFF.

V and J are TRBV10-1 and TRBJ2-3; D may be TRBD1 or TRBD2 (6 bases each). Between the trimmed V and J ends, which lost 0 bases and 4 bases, there was a span of 8 bases. The CDR3 has 14 residues. Germline V lookup: CDR1 WNHNN, CDR2 SYGVQD (reference sequence). CDR3 loop: CASSESGGPDTQYF. CDR3 DNA: TGCGCCAGCAGTGAGTCCGGGGGCCCAGATACGCAGTATTTT.

CDR3 DNA: TGTGCCAGCAGCCCCAGGCGGGAGAGTCTGGTTAACAATGAGCAGTTCTTC. Translated, it gives CASSPRRESLVNNEQFF. V gene TRBV7-9 combines with J gene TRBJ2-1; 7 nucleotides align to TRBD2. Germline V gene lookup returns CDR1 SEHNR and CDR2 FQNEAQ (reference sequence). The CDR3 extends over 17 amino acids. V gave up 5 bases and J gave up 5 bases; unmatched junction bases: 15. Using reference TRBV7-9 and TRBJ2-1 for the parts outside the CDR3, the full variable domain is DTGVSQNPRHKITKRGQNVTFRCDPISEHNRLYWYRQTLGQGPEFLTYFQNEAQLEKSRLLSDRFSAERPKGSFSTLEIQRTEQGDSAMYLCASSPRRESLVNNEQFFGPGTRLTVL.

The chain links TRBV2 to TRBJ1-2, with 9 bases aligning to TRBD1. The V gene's germline CDR1 is SNHLY and CDR2 FYNNEI. The J segment lost 0 bases and the V segment lost 5 bases, leaving 4 bases of the junction unmatched. The CDR3 is 15 residues long. The CDR3 coding sequence is TGTGCCAGCAGTTTGGGGACAGGGACTAACTATGGCTACACCTTC. Protein sequence: CASSLGTGTNYGYTF.

By frequency in the sample, this clone is medium-sized. V and J are TRBV6-4 and TRBJ1-2, with unresolved D. Trimming shortened V by 4 bases and J by 8 bases, and 17 bases separated the two germline ends. Per germline, CDR1 MRHNA and CDR2 SNTAGT. This CDR3 has 14 residues. The CDR3 nucleotides are TGTGCCAGCAGTGGAACCGGACCCTCTGGCGGCTACACCTTC. Its protein is CASSGTGPSGGYTF.

J is TRBJ1-1 and V is TRBV4-2, with 7 bases that match TRBD1. This CDR3 spans 13 amino acids. Germline V gene lookup returns CDR1 LGHNA and CDR2 YNFKEQ. The junction had 8 bases not matched to a gene; V was cut back by 11 bases and J by 2 bases. The CDR3 loop is CAVRGQPNTEAFF. The CDR3 nucleotides read TGTGCCGTAAGGGGACAGCCTAACACTGAAGCTTTCTTT.

The chain has TRBV27 and TRBJ2-3; D gene uncertain. The V end lost 5 bases, the J end lost 2 bases, and 5 bases lay between the germline ends. This CDR3 has 12 residues. Germline CDR1 MNHEY, CDR2 SMNVEV (reference sequence). CDR3 amino acids: CASSHPTDTQYF. In DNA form, the CDR3 reads TGTGCCAGCAGTCACCCCACAGATACGCAGTATTTT.

The sample holds a few counts of this clone. J is TRBJ2-1 and V is TRBV4-1; 7 positions agree with TRBD1. V lost 1 base, J lost 5 bases, and 8 bases stayed unmatched. The CDR3 is 16 amino acids. Germline-derived CDR1 and CDR2 are MGHRA and YSYEKL. The CDR3 loop is CASSQGLQGYDNEQFF. In nucleotides, the CDR3 is TGCGCCAGCAGCCAAGGGTTACAGGGGTACGACAATGAGCAGTTCTTC.

The chain joins TRBV6-5 to TRBJ2-2; 8 nucleotides line up with TRBD2. CDR3 length: 15 amino acids. The junction had 7 bases not matched to a gene; V was cut back by 6 bases and J by 4 bases. Germline V gene data show CDR1 as MNHEY and CDR2 as SVGAGI. This CDR3 is CASRAGGRGTGELFF. CDR3 DNA: TGTGCCAGCAGGGCGGGAGGACGGGGCACCGGGGAGCTGTTTTTT.

The V and J genes are TRBV27 and TRBJ1-2, with 8 bases fitting TRBD1. This CDR3 is built from 15 residues. Unmatched junction bases numbered 9, after V lost 6 bases and J lost 3 bases. The germline V gene encodes CDR1 MNHEY and CDR2 SMNVEV (reference sequence). DNA of the CDR3: TGTGCCAGCAGCCACGTCGGACAGGGCGACTATGGCTACACCTTC. Residues: CASSHVGQGDYGYTF.

This chain joins TRBV6-1 and TRBJ2-7; possibly TRBD1 or TRBD2 for D (5 bases each). Per germline, CDR1 MNHNS and CDR2 SASEGT. There are 12 residues in the CDR3. V shed 0 bases and J shed 12 bases, with 12 bases lying between them. The CDR3 coding sequence is TGTGCCAGCAGTGAAGCAGGGACGGTAGGGTACTTC. This translates into CASSEAGTVGYF.

The J gene is TRBJ2-3, the V gene TRBV5-1, with a possible D match to TRBD2 (6 bases). The germline V and J ends were trimmed by 7 bases and 3 bases, with 12 bases remaining between them. CDR3 length: 13 amino acids. The germline gives CDR1 SGHRS, CDR2 YFSETQ. CDR3 protein: CASGEAGTDTQYF. CDR3 nucleotides: TGCGCCAGCGGGGAGGCGGGGACAGATACGCAGTATTTT.

The chain is built from TRBV9 and TRBJ2-3; 9 bases agree with TRBD2. The V gene end was trimmed by 0 bases and the J gene end by 5 bases; junction bases not matched to a gene: 7. This CDR3 contains 16 residues. Germline assignment: CDR1 SGDLS and CDR2 YYNGEE. CDR3 amino acids: CASSVGAGGPIDTQYF. CDR3 in DNA: TGTGCCAGCAGCGTAGGGGCGGGGGGGCCTATAGATACGCAGTATTTT.

V is TRBV5-1 and J is TRBJ2-7; D gene uncertain. This CDR3 is 15 amino acids long. V lost 6 bases to trimming and J lost 3 bases, with 19 bases between them. Germline V gene sequence: CDR1 SGHRS, CDR2 YFSETQ. CDR3 sequence: CASTPQPTVDYEQYF. CDR3 bases: TGCGCCAGCACCCCCCAGCCGACTGTAGACTACGAGCAGTACTTC.